The 10 T cell receptor beta chains reported below all come from one sample, sequenced in a study of T cell responses to AZD1222 COVID-19 vaccine. This table comes from immunoSEQ multiplex PCR, and its TCRdb copy is limited to in-frame clones, with some not included. Of around 63,000 clones listed, around 86% are singletons. The sequences come from peripheral blood, collected on day 0 of AZD1222 vaccination. The receptors stem from an adult in good health.

The chain has TRBV5-1 and TRBJ1-4, with D unclear. In germline, CDR1 is SGHRS, CDR2 YFSETQ. Trimming left V 4 bases short and J 4 bases short, with 8 bases between. The CDR3 has 13 amino acids. The CDR3, as DNA: TGCGCCAGCAGCGAAGCCGGTAATGAAAAACTGTTTTTT. Protein: CASSEAGNEKLFF.

V usage is TRBV5-3 and J usage is TRBJ2-1, with 7 bases lining up with TRBD2. TRBV5-3 is filed as an ORF, its function uncertain. The CDR3 spans 16 residues. J was trimmed by 3 bases and V by 2 bases; bases with no gene match: 8. CDR3 coding DNA: TGTGCCAGAAGCTTTGGCGGGGCGGGGGTCTACAATGAGCAGTTCTTC. Its translation is CARSFGGAGVYNEQFF.

Concerning this clone itself: Other DNA variants within this sample encode the same CDR3. In DNA, the CDR3 is TGTGCCAGCAGCCTGGGAGGGGGTAATCAGCCCCAGCATTTT. Encoded protein: CASSLGGGNQPQHF. The chain is built from TRBV5-5 and TRBJ1-5; the D gene is possibly TRBD1 (6 bases). Germline values: CDR1 SGHKS, CDR2 YYEKEE (reference sequence). This CDR3 region has 14 residues. The V gene lost 4 bases and the J gene lost 4 bases, with 12 bases spanning the gap.

The chain has TRBV28 and TRBJ2-5; 8 nucleotides agree with TRBD1. CDR3 length: 15 residues. The V segment lost 2 bases and the J segment 4 bases; nucleotides outside the gene matches: 6. Germline CDR1 reads MDHEN; CDR2 reads SYDVKM. As DNA, the CDR3 is TGTGCCAGCAGTTTAGCTGGACAGGGCCCAGAGACCCAGTACTTC. Translation gives CASSLAGQGPETQYF.

The V and J genes are TRBV5-6 and TRBJ1-2, with TRBD1 matching over 10 bases. CDR3 length equals 17 residues. Germline CDR1 is SGHDT and CDR2 is YYEEEE. V lost 4 bases, J lost 2 bases, and 11 bases stayed unmatched. In nucleotides, the CDR3 is TGTGCCAGCAGCCCAGGGACAGGGGCCATGCTCAACTATGGCTACACCTTC. It yields the protein CASSPGTGAMLNYGYTF. Full variable domain (outside the CDR3, taken from reference TRBV5-6 and TRBJ1-2): DAGVTQSPTHLIKTRGQQVTLRCSPKSGHDTVSWYQQALGQGPQFIFQYYEEEERQRGNFPDRFSGHQFPNYSSELNVNALLLGDSALYLCASSPGTGAMLNYGYTFGSGTRLTVV.

The V gene is TRBV12-3 or TRBV12-4, the J gene TRBJ2-2; tentative D call: TRBD2 (5 bases). The CDR3 is made up of 13 amino acids. V dropped 6 bases and J dropped 8 bases, with 13 bases sitting between them. CDR3 sequence (DNA): TGTGCCAGCAGCCCGGACTCTCGAGGGGAGCTGTTTTTT. Its protein is CASSPDSRGELFF.

This chain links TRBV5-1 with TRBJ1-1, with unresolved D. The V end lost 0 bases, the J end lost 5 bases, and 8 bases lay between the germline ends. The length of the CDR3 is 13 residues. Per germline, CDR1 SGHRS and CDR2 YFSETQ. The CDR3 DNA reads as TGCGCCAGCAGCTTGGATTTAGGAACTGAAGCTTTCTTT. Translating it yields CASSLDLGTEAFF.

The chain recombines TRBV9 with TRBJ2-5; 11 nucleotides match TRBD2. The trim removed 0 bases at V and 5 bases at J, leaving 6 bases unmatched. CDR1 is SGDLS, CDR2 YYNGEE, per germline. This CDR3 comprises 16 residues. The CDR3 loop reads CASSVVSGGAAETQYF. The CDR3 bases are TGTGCCAGCAGCGTAGTTAGCGGGGGGGCCGCGGAGACCCAGTACTTC. The complete variable domain, with remaining parts taken from reference TRBV9 and TRBJ2-5, reads DSGVTQTPKHLITATGQRVTLRCSPRSGDLSVYWYQQSLDQGLQFLIQYYNGEERAKGNILERFSAQQFPDLHSELNLSSLELGDSALYFCASSVVSGGAAETQYFGPGTRLLVL.

V and J are TRBV7-3 and TRBJ1-5, with unresolved D. Germline V gene sequence: CDR1 SGHTA, CDR2 FQGTGA. V was trimmed by 5 bases and J by 6 bases, leaving 11 bases between them. This CDR3 contains 13 residues. CDR3 in DNA: TGTGCCAGCAGCCTCGACACGGGTCAGCCCCAGCATTTT. This translates into CASSLDTGQPQHF.

The table lists this clone with a count of one. The chain is built from TRBV9 and TRBJ1-3; a weak D match, TRBD1 (5 bases). Trimming removed 0 bases at V and 3 bases at J, with 13 bases between. The CDR3 covers 16 residues. Germline CDR1 is SGDLS and CDR2 is YYNGEE. CDR3 amino acids: CASSVAGAVSGNTIYF. CDR3 in DNA: TGTGCCAGCAGCGTAGCTGGGGCAGTTAGTGGAAACACCATATATTTT.